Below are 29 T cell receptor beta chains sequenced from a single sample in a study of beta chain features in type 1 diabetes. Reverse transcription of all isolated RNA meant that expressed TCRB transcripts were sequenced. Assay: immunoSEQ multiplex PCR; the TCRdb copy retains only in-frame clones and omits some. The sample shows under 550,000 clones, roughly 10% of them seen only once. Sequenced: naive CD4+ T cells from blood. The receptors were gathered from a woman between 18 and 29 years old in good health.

CDR3 nucleotides: TGTGCCAGCAGTCGAGAGATGAGTTTGGGGGAGCTGTTTTTT. Amino acids: CASSREMSLGELFF. The V gene is TRBV6-5, the J gene TRBJ2-2, with no clear D. Germline V lookup: CDR1 MNHEY, CDR2 SVGAGI. The CDR3 has 14 residues. V was trimmed by 5 bases and J by 8 bases, leaving 15 bases between them.

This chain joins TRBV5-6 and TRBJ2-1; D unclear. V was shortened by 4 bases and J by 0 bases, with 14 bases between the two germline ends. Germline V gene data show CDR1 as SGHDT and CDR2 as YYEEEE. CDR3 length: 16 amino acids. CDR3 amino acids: CASSLDRSRSYNEQFF. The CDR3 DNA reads TGTGCCAGCAGCCTGGATAGGAGCCGCTCCTACAATGAGCAGTTCTTC. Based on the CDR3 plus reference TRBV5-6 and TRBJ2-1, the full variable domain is DAGVTQSPTHLIKTRGQQVTLRCSPKSGHDTVSWYQQALGQGPQFIFQYYEEEERQRGNFPDRFSGHQFPNYSSELNVNALLLGDSALYLCASSLDRSRSYNEQFFGPGTRLTVL.

In DNA form, the CDR3 reads TGCGCCAGCAGCCAAGAAACAGGGAATTCACCCCTCCACTTT. It translates to CASSQETGNSPLHF. The J gene is TRBJ1-6, the V gene TRBV4-3; D possibly corresponds to TRBD1 (6 bases). The CDR3 contains 14 residues. The germline V gene has CDR1 LGHNA and CDR2 YSLEER. Trimming stripped 0 bases from V and 7 bases from J, with 7 bases between.

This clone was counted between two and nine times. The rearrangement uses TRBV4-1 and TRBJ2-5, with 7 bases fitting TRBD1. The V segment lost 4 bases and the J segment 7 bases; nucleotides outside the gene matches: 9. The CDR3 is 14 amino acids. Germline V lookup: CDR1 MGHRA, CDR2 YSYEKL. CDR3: CASSPYPGQWTQYF. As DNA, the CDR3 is TGCGCCAGCAGCCCCTACCCGGGACAGTGGACCCAGTACTTC.

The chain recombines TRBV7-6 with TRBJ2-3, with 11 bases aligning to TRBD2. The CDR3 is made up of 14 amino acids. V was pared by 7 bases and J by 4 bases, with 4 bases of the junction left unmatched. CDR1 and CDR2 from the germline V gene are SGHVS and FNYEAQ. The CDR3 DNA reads TGTGCCAGCATTAGGACTAGCGGGTCAGATACGCAGTATTTT. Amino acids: CASIRTSGSDTQYF.

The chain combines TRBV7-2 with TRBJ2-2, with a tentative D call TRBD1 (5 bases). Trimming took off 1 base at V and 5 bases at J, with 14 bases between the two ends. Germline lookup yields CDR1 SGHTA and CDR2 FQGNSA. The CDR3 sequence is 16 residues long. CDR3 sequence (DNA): TGTGCCAGCAGCTTAGGGGGTCAGGGTGAAACCGGGGAGCTGTTTTTT. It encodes CASSLGGQGETGELFF.

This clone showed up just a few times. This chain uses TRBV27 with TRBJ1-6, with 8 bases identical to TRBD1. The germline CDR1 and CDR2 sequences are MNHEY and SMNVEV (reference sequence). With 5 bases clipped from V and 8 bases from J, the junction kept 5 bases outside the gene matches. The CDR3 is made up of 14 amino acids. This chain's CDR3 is CASSLQGVDSPLHF. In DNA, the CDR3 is TGTGCCAGCAGTCTACAGGGGGTGGATTCACCCCTCCACTTT.

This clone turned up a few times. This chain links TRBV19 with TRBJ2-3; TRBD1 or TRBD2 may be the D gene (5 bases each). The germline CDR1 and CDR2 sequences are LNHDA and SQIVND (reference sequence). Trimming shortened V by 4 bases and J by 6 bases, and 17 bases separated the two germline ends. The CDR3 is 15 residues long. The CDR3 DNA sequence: TGTGCCAGTAGTAAACGGGACGGTCAGCTGGATACGCAGTATTTT. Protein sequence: CASSKRDGQLDTQYF.

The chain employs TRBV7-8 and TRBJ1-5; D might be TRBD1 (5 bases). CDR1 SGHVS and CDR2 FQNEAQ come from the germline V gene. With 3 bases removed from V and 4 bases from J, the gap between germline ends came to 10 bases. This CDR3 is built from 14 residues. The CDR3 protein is CASSFDRGNQPQHF. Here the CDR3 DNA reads TGTGCCAGCAGCTTTGACCGGGGGAATCAGCCCCAGCATTTT.

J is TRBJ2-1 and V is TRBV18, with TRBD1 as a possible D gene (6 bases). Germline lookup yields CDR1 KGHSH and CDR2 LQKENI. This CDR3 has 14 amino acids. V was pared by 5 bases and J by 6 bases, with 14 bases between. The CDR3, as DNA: TGTGCCAGCTCATCCAACAGGGCTGGCAATGAGCAGTTCTTC. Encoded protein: CASSSNRAGNEQFF.

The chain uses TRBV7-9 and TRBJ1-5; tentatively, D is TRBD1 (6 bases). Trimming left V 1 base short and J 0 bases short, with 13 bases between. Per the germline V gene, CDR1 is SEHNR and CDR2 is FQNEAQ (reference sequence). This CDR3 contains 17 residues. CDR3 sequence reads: CASSLEQGDYSNQPQHF. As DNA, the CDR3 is TGTGCCAGCAGCTTAGAACAGGGAGATTATAGCAATCAGCCCCAGCATTTT.

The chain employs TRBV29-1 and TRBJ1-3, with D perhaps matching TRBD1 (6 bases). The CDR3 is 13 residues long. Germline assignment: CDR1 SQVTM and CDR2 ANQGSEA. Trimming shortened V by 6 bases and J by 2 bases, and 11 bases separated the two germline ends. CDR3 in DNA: TGCAGCGTGGGAGGGACAACTGGAAACACCATATATTTT. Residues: CSVGGTTGNTIYF.

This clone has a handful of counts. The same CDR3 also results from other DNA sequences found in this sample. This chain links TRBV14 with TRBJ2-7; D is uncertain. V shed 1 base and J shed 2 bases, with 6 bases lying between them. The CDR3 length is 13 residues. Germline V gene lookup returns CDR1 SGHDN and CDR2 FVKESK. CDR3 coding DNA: TGTGCCAGCAGCCAAGTCAGAGCCTACGAGCAGTACTTC. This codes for CASSQVRAYEQYF.

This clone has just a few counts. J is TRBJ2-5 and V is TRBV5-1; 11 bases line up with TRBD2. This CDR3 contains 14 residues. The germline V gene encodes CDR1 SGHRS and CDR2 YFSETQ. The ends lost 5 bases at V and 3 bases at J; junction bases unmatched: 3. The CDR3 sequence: CASRLSGREETQYF. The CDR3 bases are TGCGCCAGCAGACTTAGCGGGAGGGAAGAGACCCAGTACTTC.

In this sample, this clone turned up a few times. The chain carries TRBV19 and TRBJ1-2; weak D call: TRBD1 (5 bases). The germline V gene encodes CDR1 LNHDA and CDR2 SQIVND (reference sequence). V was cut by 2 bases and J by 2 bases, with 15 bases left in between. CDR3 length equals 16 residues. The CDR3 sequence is CASSIPDQGRNYGYTF. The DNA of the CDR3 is TGTGCCAGTAGTATACCGGACCAGGGCCGGAACTATGGCTACACCTTC.

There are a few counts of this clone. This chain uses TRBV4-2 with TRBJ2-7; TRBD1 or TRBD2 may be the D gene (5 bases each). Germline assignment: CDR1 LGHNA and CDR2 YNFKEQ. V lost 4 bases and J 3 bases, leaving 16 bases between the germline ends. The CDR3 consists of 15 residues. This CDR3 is CASSREGSSNYEQYF. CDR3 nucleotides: TGTGCCAGCAGCCGAGAGGGGTCCTCCAACTACGAGCAGTACTTC.

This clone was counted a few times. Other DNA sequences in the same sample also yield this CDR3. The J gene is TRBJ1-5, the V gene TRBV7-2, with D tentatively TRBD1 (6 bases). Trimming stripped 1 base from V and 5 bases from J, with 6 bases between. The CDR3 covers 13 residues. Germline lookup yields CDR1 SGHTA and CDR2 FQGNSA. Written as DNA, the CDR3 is TGTGCCAGCAGCTTAGAGGGGGATCAGCCCCAGCATTTT. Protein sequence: CASSLEGDQPQHF.

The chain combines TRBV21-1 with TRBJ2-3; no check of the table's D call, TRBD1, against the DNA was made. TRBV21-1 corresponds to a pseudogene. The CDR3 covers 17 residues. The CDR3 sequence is CASSAQQGPLMTDTQYF. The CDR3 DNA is TGTGCCAGCAGCGCCCAACAGGGGCCCCTTATGACAGATACGCAGTATTTT.

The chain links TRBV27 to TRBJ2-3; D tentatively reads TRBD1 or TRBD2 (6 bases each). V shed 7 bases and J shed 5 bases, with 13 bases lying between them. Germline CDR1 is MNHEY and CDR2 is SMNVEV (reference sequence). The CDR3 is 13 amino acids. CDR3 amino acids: CASTGGRRDTQYF. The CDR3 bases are TGTGCCAGCACCGGGGGCCGAAGAGATACGCAGTATTTT.

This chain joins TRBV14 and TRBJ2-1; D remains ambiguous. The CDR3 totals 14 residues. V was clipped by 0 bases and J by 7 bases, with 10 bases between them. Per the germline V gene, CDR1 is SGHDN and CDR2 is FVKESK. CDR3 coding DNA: TGTGCCAGCAGCCAAGATCATAGTGGGAATGAGCAGTTCTTC. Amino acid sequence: CASSQDHSGNEQFF.

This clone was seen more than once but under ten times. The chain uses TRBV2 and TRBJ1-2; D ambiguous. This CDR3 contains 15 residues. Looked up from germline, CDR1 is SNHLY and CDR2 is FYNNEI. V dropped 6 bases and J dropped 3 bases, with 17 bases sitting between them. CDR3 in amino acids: CASRRDPSWDYGYTF. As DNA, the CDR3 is TGTGCCAGCAGACGGGATCCCTCGTGGGACTATGGCTACACCTTC.

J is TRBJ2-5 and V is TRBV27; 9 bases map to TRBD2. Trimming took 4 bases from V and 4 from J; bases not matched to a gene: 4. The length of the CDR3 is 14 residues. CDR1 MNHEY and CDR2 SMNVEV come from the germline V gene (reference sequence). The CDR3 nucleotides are TGTGCCAGCAGTTACGCGGGAGGGCGAGAGACCCAGTACTTC. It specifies CASSYAGGRETQYF.

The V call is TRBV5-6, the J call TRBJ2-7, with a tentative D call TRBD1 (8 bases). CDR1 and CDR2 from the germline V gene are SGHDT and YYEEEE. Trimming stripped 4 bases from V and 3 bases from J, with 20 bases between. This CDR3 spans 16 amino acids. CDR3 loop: CASSRWTGRDIYEQYV. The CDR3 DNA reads TGTGCCAGCAGCCGCTGGACAGGGAGGGATATCTACGAGCAGTACGTC.

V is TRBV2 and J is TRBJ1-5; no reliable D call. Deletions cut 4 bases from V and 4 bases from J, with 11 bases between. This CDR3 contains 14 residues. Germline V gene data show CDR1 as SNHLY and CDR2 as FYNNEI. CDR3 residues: CASSGGQRNQPQHF. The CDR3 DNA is TGTGCCAGCAGTGGAGGGCAGCGGAATCAGCCCCAGCATTTT.

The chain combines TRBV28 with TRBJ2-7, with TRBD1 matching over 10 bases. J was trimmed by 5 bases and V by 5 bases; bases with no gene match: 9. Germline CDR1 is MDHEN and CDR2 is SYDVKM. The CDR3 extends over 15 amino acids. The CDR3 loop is CASSPHGQGVHEQYV. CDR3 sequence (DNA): TGTGCCAGCAGTCCCCATGGACAGGGGGTCCACGAGCAGTACGTC.

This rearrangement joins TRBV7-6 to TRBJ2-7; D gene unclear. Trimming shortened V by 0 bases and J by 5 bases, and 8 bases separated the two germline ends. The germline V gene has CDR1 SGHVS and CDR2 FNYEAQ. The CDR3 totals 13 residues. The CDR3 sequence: CASSLASDDEQYV. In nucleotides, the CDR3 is TGTGCCAGCAGCTTAGCGAGCGATGACGAGCAGTACGTC.

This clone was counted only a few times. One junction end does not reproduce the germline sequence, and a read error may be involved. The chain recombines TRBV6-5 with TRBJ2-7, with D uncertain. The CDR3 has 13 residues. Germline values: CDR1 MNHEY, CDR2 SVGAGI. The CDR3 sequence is CASSRTVGLPISF. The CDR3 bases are TGTGCCAGCAGCCGAACAGTAGGGCTCCCAATCTCTTTC.

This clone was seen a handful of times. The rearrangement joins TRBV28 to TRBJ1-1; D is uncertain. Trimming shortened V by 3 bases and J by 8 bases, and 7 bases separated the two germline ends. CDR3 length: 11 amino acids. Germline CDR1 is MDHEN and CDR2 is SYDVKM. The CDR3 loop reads CASSFQSEAFF. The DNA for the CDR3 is TGTGCCAGCAGTTTTCAGTCGGAAGCTTTCTTT.

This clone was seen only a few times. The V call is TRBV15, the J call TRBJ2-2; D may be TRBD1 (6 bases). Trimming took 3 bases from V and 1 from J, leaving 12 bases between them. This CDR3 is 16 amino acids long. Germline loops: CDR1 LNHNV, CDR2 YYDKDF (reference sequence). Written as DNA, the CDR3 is TGTGCCACCAGCAGTCACAGGGTGCGGAACACCGGGGAGCTGTTTTTT. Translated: CATSSHRVRNTGELFF.